This T cell receptor (beta chain) was observed in a study of shared clonotypes between healthy human individuals. Study-level information: Every donor yielded three CD4 naive, three CD4 memory, two CD8 naive and one CD8 memory plate.

In this sample, this clone turned up once. The germline V gene encodes CDR1 SEHNR and CDR2 FQNEAQ (reference sequence). The CDR3 contains 15 residues. V lost 1 base to trimming and J lost 0 bases, with 8 bases between them. Sequenced by immunoSEQ multiplex PCR; TCRdb stores in-frame clones only, minus some. In the table there are about 1 million clones, approximately 70% of which are singletons. J is TRBJ2-3 and V is TRBV7-9, with D uncertain. Specimen: memory CD4+ T cells sorted from blood. The subset here: CD45RA-negative fraction. The sequence derives from a man in his late teens or twenties in good health. This CDR3 is CASSLVGGSTDTQYF. As DNA, the CDR3 is TGTGCCAGCAGCTTAGTGGGTGGGAGCACAGATACGCAGTATTTT.